The source of this T cell receptor beta chain is a study of T cells in Graves' hyperthyroidism and ophthalmopathy. Ten or more counts support this clonotype. The CDR3 regions of TCR beta were amplified from RNA transcripts. First-round RT-PCR of the TCR CDR3 relied on the HTBI primer set. A single record per CDR3 protein comes from TCRdb applying MiXCR to the multiplex PCR reads. The sample holds hundreds of thousands of distinct CDR3 sequences, 16% seen once. The length of the CDR3 is 13 residues. Trimming cost V 5 bases and J 4 bases, with 11 bases left between them. Germline assignment: CDR1 PRHDT and CDR2 FYEKMQ (reference sequence).

This chain links TRBV13 with TRBJ1-2; tentatively, D is TRBD1 (5 bases). The clonotype originates from a woman under 30 with Graves' hyperthyroidism. The material sequenced was blood. DNA of the CDR3: TGTGCCAGCAGCAACAGGCAATCCTATGGCTACACCTTC. Translated, it gives CASSNRQSYGYTF.